The clone carrying this T cell receptor (beta chain) is a singleton in its sample. Its antigen is not known. Assay used: immunoSEQ multiplex PCR; TCRdb lists only in-frame clones, some missing. The repertoire holds 150,000 to 200,000 clones, around 88% seen once, with about 1.5% in the top ten. These data come from a study of cytomegalovirus exposure and HLA in healthy donors. About the research overall: A subsequent analysis stated that the 90 to 150 validation repertoires were run on the same platform as the approximately 660 first-cohort repertoires. Study conclusions and caveats: The study listed 150 to 200 cytomegalovirus-associated TCR beta chains. Under in vitro conditions, a few CMV-associated chains were confirmed as specific for CMV antigens.

V shed 3 bases, J shed 2 bases, and the junction held 7 bases outside the gene matches. Germline CDR1 SQVTM, CDR2 ANQGSEA. The CDR3 contains 15 residues. The sequencing input was PBMCs. This sequence originates from a woman aged 18-30 years in good health and CMV-seronegative. The chain has TRBV29-1 and TRBJ2-5, with TRBD1 matching 9 bases. The CDR3 sequence is CSVDMGTGRQETQYF. In DNA, the CDR3 is TGCAGCGTTGATATGGGGACAGGGAGACAAGAGACCCAGTACTTC.